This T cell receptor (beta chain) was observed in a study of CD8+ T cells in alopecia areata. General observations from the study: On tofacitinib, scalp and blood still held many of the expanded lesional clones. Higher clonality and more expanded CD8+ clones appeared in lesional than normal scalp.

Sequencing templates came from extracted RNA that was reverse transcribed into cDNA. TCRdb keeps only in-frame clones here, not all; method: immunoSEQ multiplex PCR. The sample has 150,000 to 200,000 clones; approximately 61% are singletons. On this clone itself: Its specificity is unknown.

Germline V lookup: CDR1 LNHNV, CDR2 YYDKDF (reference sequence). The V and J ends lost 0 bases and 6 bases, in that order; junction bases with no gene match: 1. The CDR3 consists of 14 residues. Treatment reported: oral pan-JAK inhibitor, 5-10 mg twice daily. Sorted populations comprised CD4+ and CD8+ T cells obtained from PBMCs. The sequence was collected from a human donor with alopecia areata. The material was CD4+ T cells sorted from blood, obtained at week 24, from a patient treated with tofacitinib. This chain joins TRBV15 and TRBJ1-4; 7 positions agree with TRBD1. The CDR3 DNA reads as TGTGCCACCAGCAGAGACCAGGGGGATGAAAAACTGTTTTTT. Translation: CATSRDQGDEKLFF.